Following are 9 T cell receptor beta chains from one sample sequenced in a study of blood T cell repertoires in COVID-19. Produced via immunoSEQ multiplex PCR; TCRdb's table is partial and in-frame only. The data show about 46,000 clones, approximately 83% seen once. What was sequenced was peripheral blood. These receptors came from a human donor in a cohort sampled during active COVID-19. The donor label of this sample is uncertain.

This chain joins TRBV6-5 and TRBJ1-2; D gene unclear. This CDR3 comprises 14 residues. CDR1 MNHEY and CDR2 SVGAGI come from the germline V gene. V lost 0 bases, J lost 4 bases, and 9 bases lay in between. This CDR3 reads CASSYSLGSYGYTF. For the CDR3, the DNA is TGTGCCAGCAGTTACTCGTTGGGCAGCTATGGCTACACCTTC.

This chain's CDR3 is CASSPGLAGVEQYF. Written as DNA, the CDR3 is TGTGCCAGCAGCCCGGGACTAGCGGGGGTCGAGCAGTACTTC. V is TRBV28 and J is TRBJ2-7; TRBD2 agrees at 14 bases. The CDR3 extends over 14 amino acids. V was pared by 6 bases and J by 6 bases, with 4 bases of the junction left unmatched. Germline-derived CDR1 and CDR2 are MDHEN and SYDVKM.

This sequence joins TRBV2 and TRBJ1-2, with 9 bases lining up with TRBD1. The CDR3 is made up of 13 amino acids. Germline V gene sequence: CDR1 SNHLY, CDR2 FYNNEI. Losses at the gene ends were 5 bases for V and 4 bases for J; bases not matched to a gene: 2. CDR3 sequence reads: CASSPDRGYGYTF. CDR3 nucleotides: TGTGCCAGCAGTCCGGACAGGGGCTATGGCTACACCTTC.

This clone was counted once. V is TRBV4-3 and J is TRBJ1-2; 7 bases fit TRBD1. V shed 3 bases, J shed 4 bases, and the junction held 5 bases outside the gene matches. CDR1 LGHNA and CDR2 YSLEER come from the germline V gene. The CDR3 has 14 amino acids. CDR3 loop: CASSHPGQTYGYTF. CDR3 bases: TGCGCCAGCAGCCATCCGGGACAGACCTATGGCTACACCTTC.

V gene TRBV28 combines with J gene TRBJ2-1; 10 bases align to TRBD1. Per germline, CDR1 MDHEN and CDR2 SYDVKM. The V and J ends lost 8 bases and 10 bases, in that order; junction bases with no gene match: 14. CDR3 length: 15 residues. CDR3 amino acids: CASGRQGAGGGEQFF. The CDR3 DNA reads TGTGCCAGCGGTAGACAGGGGGCTGGAGGAGGGGAGCAGTTCTTC. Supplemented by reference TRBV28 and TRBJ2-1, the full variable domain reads DVKVTQSSRYLVKRTGEKVFLECVQDMDHENMFWYRQDPGLGLRLIYFSYDVKMKEKGDIPEGYSVSREKKERFSLILESASTNQTSMYLCASGRQGAGGGEQFFGPGTRLTVL.

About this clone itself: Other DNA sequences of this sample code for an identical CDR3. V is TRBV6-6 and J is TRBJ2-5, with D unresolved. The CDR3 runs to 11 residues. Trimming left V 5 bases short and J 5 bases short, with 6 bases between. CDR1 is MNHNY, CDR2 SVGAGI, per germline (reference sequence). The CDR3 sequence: CASSLMETQYF. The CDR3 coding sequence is TGTGCCAGCAGTCTTATGGAGACCCAGTACTTC.

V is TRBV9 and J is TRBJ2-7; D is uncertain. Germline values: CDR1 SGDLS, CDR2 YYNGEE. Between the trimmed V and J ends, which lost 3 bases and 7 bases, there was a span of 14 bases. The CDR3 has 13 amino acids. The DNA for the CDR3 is TGTGCCAGCAGCGAGTCCCCAGGTGGGGAGCAGTACTTC. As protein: CASSESPGGEQYF.

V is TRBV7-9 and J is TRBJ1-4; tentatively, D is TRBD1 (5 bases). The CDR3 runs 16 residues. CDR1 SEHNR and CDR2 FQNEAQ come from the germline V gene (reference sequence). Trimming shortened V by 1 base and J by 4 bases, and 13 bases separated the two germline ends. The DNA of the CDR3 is TGTGCCAGCAGCTTAGAACCCGGCAGGGTTAATGAAAAACTGTTTTTT. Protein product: CASSLEPGRVNEKLFF.

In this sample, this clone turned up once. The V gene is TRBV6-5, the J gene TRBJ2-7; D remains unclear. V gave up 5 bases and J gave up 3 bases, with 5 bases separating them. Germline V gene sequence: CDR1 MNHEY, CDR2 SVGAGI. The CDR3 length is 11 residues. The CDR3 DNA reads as TGTGCCAGCAGTCCTAACTACGAGCAGTACTTC. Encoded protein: CASSPNYEQYF.